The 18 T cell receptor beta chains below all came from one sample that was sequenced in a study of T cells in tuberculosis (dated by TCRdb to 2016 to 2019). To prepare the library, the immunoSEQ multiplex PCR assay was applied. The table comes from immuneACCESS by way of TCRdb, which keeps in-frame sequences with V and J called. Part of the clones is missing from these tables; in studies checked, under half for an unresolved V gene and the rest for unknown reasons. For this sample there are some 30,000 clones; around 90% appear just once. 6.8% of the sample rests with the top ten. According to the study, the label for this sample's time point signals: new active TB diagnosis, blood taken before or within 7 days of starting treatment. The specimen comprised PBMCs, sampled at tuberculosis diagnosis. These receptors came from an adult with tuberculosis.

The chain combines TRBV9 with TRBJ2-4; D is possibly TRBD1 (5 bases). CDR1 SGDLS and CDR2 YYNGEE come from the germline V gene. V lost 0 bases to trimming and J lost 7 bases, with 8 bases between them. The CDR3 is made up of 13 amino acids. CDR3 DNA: TGTGCCAGCAGCGTAGCAGGGTCGAACATTCAGTACTTC. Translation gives CASSVAGSNIQYF.

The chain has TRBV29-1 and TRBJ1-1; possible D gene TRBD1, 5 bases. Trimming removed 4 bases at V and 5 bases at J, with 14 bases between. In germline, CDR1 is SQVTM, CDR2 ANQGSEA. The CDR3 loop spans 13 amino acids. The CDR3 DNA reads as TGCAGCGTTGGGGTAGGGGAAGGGACTGAAGCTTTCTTT. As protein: CSVGVGEGTEAFF.

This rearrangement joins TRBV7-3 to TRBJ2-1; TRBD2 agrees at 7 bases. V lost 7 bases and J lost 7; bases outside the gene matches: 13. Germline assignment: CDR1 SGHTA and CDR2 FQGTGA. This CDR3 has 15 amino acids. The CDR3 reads CASNVGPSGGNEQFF. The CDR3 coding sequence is TGTGCCAGCAACGTCGGTCCTAGCGGAGGGAATGAGCAGTTCTTC.

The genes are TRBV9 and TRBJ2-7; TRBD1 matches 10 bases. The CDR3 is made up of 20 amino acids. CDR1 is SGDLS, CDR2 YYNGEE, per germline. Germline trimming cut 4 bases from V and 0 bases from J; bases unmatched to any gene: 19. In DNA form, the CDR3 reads TGTGCCAGCAGCCTTCGCTCCCGGGACAGGGGACTCCCTAGCTCCTACGAGCAGTACTTC. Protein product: CASSLRSRDRGLPSSYEQYF.

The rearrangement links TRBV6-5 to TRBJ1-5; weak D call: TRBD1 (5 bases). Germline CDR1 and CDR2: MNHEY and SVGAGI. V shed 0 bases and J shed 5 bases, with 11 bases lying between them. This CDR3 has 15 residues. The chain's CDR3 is CASSYSRQGHQPQHF. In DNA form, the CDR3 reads TGTGCCAGCAGTTACTCTCGGCAGGGCCATCAGCCCCAGCATTTT.

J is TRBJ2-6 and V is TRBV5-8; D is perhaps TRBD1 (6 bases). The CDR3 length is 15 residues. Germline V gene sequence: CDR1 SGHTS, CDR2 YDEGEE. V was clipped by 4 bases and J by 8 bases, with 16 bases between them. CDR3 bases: TGTGCCAGCAGCCCCCAGACAGGTCTAACCAACGTCCTGACTTTC. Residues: CASSPQTGLTNVLTF.

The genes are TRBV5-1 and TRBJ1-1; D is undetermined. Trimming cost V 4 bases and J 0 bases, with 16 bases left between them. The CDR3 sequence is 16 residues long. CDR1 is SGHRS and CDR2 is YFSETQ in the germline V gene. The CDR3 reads CASSQTRSNLNTEAFF. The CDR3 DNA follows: TGCGCCAGCAGCCAGACAAGGTCGAACTTGAACACTGAAGCTTTCTTT.

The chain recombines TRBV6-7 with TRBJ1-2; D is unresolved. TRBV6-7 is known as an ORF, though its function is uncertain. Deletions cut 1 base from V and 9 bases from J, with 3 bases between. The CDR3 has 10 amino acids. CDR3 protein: CASSYFSYTF. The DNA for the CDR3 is TGTGCCAGCAGTTACTTTAGCTACACCTTC.

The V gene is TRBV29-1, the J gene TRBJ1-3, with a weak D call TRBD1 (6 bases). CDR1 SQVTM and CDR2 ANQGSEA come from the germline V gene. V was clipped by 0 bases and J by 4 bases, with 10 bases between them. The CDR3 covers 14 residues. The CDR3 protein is CSVEEGARGNTIYF. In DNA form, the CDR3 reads TGCAGCGTTGAAGAGGGGGCGCGGGGAAACACCATATATTTT. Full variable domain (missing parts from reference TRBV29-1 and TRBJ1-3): SAVISQKPSRDICQRGTSLTIQCQVDSQVTMMFWYRQQPGQSLTLIATANQGSEATYESGFVIDKFPISRPNLTFSTLTVSNMSPEDSSIYLCSVEEGARGNTIYFGEGSWLTVV.

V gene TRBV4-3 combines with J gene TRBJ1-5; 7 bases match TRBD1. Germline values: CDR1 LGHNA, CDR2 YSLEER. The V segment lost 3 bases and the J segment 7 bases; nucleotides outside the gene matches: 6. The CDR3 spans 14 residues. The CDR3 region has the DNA TGCGCCAGCAGCCACGACAGGGTGGGGCAGCCCCAGCATTTT. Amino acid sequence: CASSHDRVGQPQHF.

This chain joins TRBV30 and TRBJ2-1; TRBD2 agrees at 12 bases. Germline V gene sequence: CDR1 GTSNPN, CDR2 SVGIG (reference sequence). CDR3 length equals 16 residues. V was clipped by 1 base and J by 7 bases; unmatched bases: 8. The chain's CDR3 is CAWSGPTSGRKNEQFF. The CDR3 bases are TGTGCCTGGAGTGGCCCCACTAGCGGGAGGAAAAATGAGCAGTTCTTC.

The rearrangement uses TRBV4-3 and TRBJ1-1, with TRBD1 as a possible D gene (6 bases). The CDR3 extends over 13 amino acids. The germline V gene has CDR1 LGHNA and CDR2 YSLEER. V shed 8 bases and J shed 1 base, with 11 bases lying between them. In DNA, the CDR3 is TGCGCCAGCGGAGACAGGAGGAACACTGAAGCTTTCTTT. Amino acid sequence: CASGDRRNTEAFF.

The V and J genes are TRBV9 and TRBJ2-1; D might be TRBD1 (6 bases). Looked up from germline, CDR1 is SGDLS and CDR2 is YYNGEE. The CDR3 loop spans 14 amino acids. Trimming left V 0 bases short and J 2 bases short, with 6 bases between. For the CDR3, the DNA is TGTGCCAGCAGCGTAGGGACAGCCTACAATGAGCAGTTCTTC. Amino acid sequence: CASSVGTAYNEQFF.

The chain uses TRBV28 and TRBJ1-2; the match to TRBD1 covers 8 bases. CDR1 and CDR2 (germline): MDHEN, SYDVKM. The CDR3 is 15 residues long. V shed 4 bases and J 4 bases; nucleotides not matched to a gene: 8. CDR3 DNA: TGTGCCAGCAGTTGGGTCGGACAGGGCGGCTATGGCTACACCTTC. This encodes CASSWVGQGGYGYTF.

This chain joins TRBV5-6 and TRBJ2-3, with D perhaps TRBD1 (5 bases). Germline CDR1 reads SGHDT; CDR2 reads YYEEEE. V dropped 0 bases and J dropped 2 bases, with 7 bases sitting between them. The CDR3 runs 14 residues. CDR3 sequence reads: CASSLGGHTDTQYF. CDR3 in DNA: TGTGCCAGCAGCTTGGGGGGCCACACAGATACGCAGTATTTT. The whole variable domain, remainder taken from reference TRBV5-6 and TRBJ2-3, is DAGVTQSPTHLIKTRGQQVTLRCSPKSGHDTVSWYQQALGQGPQFIFQYYEEEERQRGNFPDRFSGHQFPNYSSELNVNALLLGDSALYLCASSLGGHTDTQYFGPGTRLTVL.

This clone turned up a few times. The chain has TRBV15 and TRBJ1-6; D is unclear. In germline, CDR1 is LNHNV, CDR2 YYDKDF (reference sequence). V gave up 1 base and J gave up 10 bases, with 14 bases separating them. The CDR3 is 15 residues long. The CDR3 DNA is TGTGCCACCAGCAGAGTACGAGCCGCGGAATCACCCCTCCACTTT. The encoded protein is CATSRVRAAESPLHF.

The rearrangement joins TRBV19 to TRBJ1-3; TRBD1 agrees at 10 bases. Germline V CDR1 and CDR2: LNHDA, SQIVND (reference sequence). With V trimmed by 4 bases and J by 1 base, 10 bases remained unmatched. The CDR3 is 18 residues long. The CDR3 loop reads CASSTGTGVAKSGNTIYF. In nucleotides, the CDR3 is TGTGCCAGTAGTACCGGGACAGGGGTTGCCAAGTCTGGAAACACCATATATTTT.

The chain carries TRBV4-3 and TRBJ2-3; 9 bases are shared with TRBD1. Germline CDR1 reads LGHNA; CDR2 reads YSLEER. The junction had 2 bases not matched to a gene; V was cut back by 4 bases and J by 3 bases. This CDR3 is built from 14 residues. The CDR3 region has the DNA TGCGCCAGCAGCCGAGACAGGGGGACAGATACGCAGTATTTT. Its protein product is CASSRDRGTDTQYF.